This paragraph covers one TCR beta chain sequence. Its cognate antigen has yet to be identified. One base away there is no much larger clone; base qualities are not given. The 40 or so donors, aged roughly 6 to 95 years, were systemically healthy Caucasian individuals from Russia. Roughly 9 milliliters of peripheral blood were drawn from each donor into EDTA-treated Vacutainer tubes. Ficoll-Paque density-gradient centrifugation was used to isolate PBMCs, with at least 6.5 million obtained per sample. Total RNA was extracted from PBMCs with Trizol reagent, with at least 6 micrograms obtained per sample. For every donor, flow cytometry on a PBMC aliquot measured the percentage of naive CD45RAhigh/CD27high T cells. The CDR3 numbers 18 residues from cysteine through phenylalanine. Only the CDR3 DNA is retained, 54 bases long and in frame from the first base. Via the germline V gene, CDR1 is SGHRS and CDR2 YFSETQ. Deletion took 0 bases off V and 0 bases off J, with a span of 16 bases between the germline ends.

These data originate in a study of blood T cells in healthy people across ages (dated by TCRdb to between 2015 and 2016). About the full investigation: In model experiments, template switching captured about one uniquely barcoded TCR beta cDNA molecule for every two T cells. Age-related changes in TCR beta repertoire diversity were measured in the study by deep sequencing normalized with unique cDNA molecular identifiers. Using the same blood draw, the study looked at two additional independent replicas of 1 million unique cDNA reads for two donors, one aged 18 to 30 and the other aged 80 or older. To avoid experimental bias, donors of different ages were spread randomly across the sequencing lanes. The donors were split into four age groups: young (average around 17 years), middle-aged (over 35), aged (roughly 65) and long-lived (roughly 77).

The research as a whole found: Donor CMV infection status was unknown, potentially confounding age-related changes in expanded clonotypes. Estimates of total diversity based on one million sequenced T cells were regarded as lower bounds and as underestimates. The percentage of naive T cells measured by flow cytometry correlated strongly with observed TCR beta diversity. As age increased, observed TCR beta diversity per million T cells dropped in a roughly linear way, and a significant reduction was already evident by age roughly 40. Conclusive comparison of naive and antigen-experienced compartments was prevented by the profiling of bulk unsorted PBMCs. Compared with the aged group, the long-lived group had more naive CD4+ T cells, fewer expanded clones and increased TCR diversity, a pattern suggesting age selection.

The library was built by means of 5' RACE. Instrument used: Illumina HiSeq 2500. A second 7 to 11 cycle PCR used a sample-barcoded 5' primer and a J-beta primer mix. A unique molecular identifier was introduced onto each TCR beta cDNA molecule by a template-switch 5' adaptor carrying 12 random nucleotides. Each sample yielded at least 2.5 million CDR3-containing paired-end reads. All of the RNA was converted into first-strand cDNA using the Mint cDNA synthesis kit, with a TRBC-specific oligonucleotide serving as the primer. Following uracil-DNA glycosylase treatment, a first 18-cycle PCR with universal primers M1SS and BC2_uni_R was performed on all cDNA. The paper's data handling went like this. Normalization of each sample was performed by random selection of 1 million high-quality reads, each carrying a distinct molecular identifier. Reads sharing molecular identifiers were discarded rather than binned into consensus sequences. MiTCR, set to a Q25 quality threshold and the strictest error-elimination algorithm, was used for CDR3 identification, clonotype clustering and error correction. A nonparametric unseen species model using Euler transformation provided a lower-bound estimate of total TCR beta diversity. The raw public data were reprocessed by TCRdb itself: fastp quality trimming at Q25, MiXCR clonotype calling, in-frame beta chains only. Each CDR3 protein appears once, grouped with its most common genes and DNA. TCRdb's processing, not the authors' own work, is the source of the V and J calls. The sample yields about 1,400,000 distinct CDR3 sequences; approximately 59% were counted once. Of the sample, about 6.7% falls within the top ten clones.

The clonotype originates from a young man in good health. What was sequenced was blood. The chain joins TRBV5-1 to TRBJ2-1; the D call could be TRBD1 or TRBD2, with each sharing 5 bases. The nucleotide sequence reads as follows: TGCGCCAGCAGCTTGGGCCCCCCTGGGGGTCTCTCCTACAATGAGCAGTTCTTC. It encodes CASSLGPPGGLSYNEQFF.